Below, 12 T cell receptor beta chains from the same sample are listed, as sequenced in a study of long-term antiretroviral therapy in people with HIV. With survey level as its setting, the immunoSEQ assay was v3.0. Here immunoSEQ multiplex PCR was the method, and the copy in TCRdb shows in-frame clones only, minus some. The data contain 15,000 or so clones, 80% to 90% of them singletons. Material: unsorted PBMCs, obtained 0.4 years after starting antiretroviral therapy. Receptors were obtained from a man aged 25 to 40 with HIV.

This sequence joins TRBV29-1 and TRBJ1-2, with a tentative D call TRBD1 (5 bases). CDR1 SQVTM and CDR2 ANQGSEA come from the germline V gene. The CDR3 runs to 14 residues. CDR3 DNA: TGCAGGGAGGATCCGGGGCTCACGGATCTTGGCTACACCTTC. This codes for CREDPGLTDLGYTF.

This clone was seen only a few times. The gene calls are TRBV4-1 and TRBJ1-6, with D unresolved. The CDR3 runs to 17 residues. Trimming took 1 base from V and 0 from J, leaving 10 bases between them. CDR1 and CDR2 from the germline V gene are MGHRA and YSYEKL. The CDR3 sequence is CASSQVDLVSYNSPLHF. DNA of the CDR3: TGCGCCAGCAGCCAAGTGGACTTGGTCTCCTATAATTCACCCCTCCACTTT.

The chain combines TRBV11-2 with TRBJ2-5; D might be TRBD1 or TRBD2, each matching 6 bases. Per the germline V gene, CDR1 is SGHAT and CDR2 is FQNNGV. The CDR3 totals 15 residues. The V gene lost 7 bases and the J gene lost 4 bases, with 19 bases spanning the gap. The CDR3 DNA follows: TGTGCCAGCACCGGGGGCAGGGTTAAACGAGAGACCCAGTACTTC. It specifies CASTGGRVKRETQYF.

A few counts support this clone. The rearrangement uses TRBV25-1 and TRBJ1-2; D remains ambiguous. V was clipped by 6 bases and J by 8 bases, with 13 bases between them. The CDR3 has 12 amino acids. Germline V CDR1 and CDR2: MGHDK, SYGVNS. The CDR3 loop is CASRGGTVGYTF. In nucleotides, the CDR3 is TGTGCCAGCAGAGGTGGAACGGTCGGCTACACCTTC.

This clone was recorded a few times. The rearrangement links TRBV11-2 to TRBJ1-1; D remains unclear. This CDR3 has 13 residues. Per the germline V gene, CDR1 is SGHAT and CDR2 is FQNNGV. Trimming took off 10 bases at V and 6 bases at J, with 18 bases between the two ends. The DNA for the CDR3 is TGTGCCACGAACTCGATGGGAGGTGCTGAAGCTTTCTTT. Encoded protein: CATNSMGGAEAFF. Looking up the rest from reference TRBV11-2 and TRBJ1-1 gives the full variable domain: EAGVAQSPRYKIIEKRQSVAFWCNPISGHATLYWYQQILGQGPKLLIQFQNNGVVDDSQLPKDRFSAERLKGVDSTLKIQPAKLEDSAVYLCATNSMGGAEAFFGQGTRLTVV.

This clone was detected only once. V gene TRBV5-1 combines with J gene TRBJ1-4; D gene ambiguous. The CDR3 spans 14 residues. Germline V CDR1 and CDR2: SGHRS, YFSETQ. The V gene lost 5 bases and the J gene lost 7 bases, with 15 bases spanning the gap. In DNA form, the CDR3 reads TGCGCCAGCAGGGTCGACCCCTCGGCTGAAAAACTGTTTTTT. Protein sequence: CASRVDPSAEKLFF.

CDR3 DNA sequence: TGTGCCAGCAGTCTAGGGACAGGGGGCAAAGCTTTCTTT. This sequence encodes CASSLGTGGKAFF. The rearrangement uses TRBV6-5 and TRBJ1-1; 12 nucleotides align to TRBD1. The CDR3 runs to 13 residues. Germline values: CDR1 MNHEY, CDR2 SVGAGI. The V gene end was trimmed by 5 bases and the J gene end by 9 bases; junction bases not matched to a gene: 4.

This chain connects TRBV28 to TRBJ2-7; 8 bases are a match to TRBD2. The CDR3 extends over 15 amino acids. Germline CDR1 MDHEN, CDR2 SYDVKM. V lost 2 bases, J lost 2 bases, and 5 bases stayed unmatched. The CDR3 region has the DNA TGTGCCAGCAGTTTAGGCAGGGGACTAGCCTACGAGCAGTACTTC. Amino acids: CASSLGRGLAYEQYF.

The CDR3 spells CASRYGLASPTDTQYF. In DNA form, the CDR3 reads TGTGCCAGCAGATACGGACTAGCATCCCCCACAGATACGCAGTATTTT. The chain is built from TRBV7-9 and TRBJ2-3, with TRBD2 matching over 8 bases. This CDR3 is built from 16 residues. V gave up 6 bases and J gave up 2 bases; unmatched junction bases: 10. Germline CDR1 SEHNR, CDR2 FQNEAQ (reference sequence).

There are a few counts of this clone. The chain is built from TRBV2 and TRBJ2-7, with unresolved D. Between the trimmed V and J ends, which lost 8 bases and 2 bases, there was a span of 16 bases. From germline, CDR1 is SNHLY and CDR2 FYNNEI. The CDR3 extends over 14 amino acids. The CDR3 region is CASFGQVPTYEQYF. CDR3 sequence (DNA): TGTGCCAGCTTTGGGCAGGTCCCTACCTACGAGCAGTACTTC.

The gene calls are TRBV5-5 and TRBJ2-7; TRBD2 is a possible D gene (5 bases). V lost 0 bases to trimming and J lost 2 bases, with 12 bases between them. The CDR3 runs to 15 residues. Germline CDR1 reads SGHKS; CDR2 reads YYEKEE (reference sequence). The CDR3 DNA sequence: TGTGCCAGCAGCTTGGGGGCGGGCGTACCCTACGAGCAGTACTTC. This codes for CASSLGAGVPYEQYF.

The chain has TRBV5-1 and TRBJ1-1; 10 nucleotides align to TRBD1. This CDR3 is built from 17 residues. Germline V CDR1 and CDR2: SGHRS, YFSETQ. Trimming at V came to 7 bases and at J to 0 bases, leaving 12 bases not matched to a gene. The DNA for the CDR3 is TGCGCCAGCGGCCAGACCGGGACAGGGGTCATGAACACTGAAGCTTTCTTT. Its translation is CASGQTGTGVMNTEAFF.